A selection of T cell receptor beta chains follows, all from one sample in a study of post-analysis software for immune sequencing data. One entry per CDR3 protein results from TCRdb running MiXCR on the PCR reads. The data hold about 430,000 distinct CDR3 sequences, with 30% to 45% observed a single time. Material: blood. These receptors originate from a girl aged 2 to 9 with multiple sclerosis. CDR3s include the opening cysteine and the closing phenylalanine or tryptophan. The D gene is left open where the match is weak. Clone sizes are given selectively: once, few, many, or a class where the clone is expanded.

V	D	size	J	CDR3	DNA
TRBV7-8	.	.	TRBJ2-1	CASSPSSVAMRGKDNEQFF	TGTGCCAGCAGCCCCAGTTCGGTGGCCATGAGAGGCAAGGACAATGAGCAGTTCTTC
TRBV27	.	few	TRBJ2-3	CASSLTLSTDTQYF	TGTGCCAGCAGTTTAACCCTGAGCACAGATACGCAGTATTTT
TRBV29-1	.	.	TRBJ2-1	CSVEWQQGRNEQFF	TGCAGCGTTGAATGGCAACAGGGTCGCAATGAGCAGTTCTTC
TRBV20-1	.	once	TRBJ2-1	CSASLFQGENEQFF	TGCAGTGCTAGTTTGTTCCAGGGTGAGAATGAGCAGTTCTTC
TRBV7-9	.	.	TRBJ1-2	CASSVPGYGYTF	TGTGCCAGCAGCGTCCCAGGGTATGGCTACACCTTC
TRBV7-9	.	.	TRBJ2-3	CASSLTSTSTDTQYF	TGTGCCAGCAGCTTAACTAGCACTAGCACAGATACGCAGTATTTT
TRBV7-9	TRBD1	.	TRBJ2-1	CASSSPGQGTQSEQFF	TGTGCCAGCAGCTCCCCGGGACAGGGGACTCAGTCTGAGCAGTTCTTC
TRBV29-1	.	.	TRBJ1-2	CSLGGAYGYTF	TGCAGCCTTGGGGGGGCCTATGGCTACACCTTC
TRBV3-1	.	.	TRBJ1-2	CASSQASYGYTF	TGTGCCAGCAGCCAAGCATCCTATGGCTACACCTTC
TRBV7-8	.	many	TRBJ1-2	CASSLGTANYGYTF	TGTGCCAGCAGCCTAGGGACGGCTAACTATGGCTACACCTTC
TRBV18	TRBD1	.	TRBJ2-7	CASSPDRGAGEQYF	TGTGCCAGCTCACCGGACAGGGGCGCGGGCGAGCAGTACTTC
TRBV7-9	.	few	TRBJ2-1	CASSLASDEQFF	TGTGCCAGCAGCCTTGCCTCGGATGAGCAGTTCTTC
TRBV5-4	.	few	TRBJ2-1	CASSWSNEQFF	TGTGCCAGCAGCTGGTCGAATGAGCAGTTCTTC